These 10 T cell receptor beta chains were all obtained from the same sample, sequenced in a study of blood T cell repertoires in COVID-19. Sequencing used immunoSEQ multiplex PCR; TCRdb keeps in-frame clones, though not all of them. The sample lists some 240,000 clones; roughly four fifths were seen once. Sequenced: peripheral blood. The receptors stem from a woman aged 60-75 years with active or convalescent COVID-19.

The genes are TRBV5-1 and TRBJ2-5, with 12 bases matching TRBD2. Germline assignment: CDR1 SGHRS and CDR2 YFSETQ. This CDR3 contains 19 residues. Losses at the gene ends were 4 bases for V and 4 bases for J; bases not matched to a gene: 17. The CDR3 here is CASSAGLAGRPPVRETQYF. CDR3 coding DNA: TGCGCCAGCAGCGCCGGACTAGCGGGGCGTCCCCCTGTAAGAGAGACCCAGTACTTC.

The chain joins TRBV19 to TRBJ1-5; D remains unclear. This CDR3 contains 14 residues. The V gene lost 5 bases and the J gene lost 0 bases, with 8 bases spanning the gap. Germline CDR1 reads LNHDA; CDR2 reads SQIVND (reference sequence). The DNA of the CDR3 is TGTGCCAGTAGTGGCCAATATAGCAATCAGCCCCAGCATTTT. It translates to CASSGQYSNQPQHF. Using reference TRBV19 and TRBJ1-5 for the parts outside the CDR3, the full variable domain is DGGITQSPKYLFRKEGQNVTLSCEQNLNHDAMYWYRQDPGQGLRLIYYSQIVNDFQKGDIAEGYSVSREKKESFPLTVTSAQKNPTAFYLCASSGQYSNQPQHFGDGTRLSIL.

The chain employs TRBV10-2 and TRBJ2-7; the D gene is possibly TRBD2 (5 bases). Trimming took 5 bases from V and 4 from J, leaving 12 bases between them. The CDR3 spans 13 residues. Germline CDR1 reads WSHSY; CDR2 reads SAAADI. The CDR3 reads CASSLARGYEQYF. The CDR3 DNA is TGCGCCAGCAGTCTGGCCAGAGGGTACGAGCAGTACTTC.

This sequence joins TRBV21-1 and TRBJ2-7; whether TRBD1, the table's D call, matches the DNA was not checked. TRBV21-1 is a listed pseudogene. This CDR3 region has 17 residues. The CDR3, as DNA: TGTGCCAGCAGCAAAGAGGGGTTGGGGACAGGGATAAGCGAGCAGTACTTC. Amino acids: CASSKEGLGTGISEQYF.

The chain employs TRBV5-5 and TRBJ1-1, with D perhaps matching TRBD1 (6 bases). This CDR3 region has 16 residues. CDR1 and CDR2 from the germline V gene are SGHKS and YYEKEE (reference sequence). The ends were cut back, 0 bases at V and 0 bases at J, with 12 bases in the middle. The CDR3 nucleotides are TGTGCCAGCAGCTTGGCCCCGGACAGTTTGAACACTGAAGCTTTCTTT. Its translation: CASSLAPDSLNTEAFF.

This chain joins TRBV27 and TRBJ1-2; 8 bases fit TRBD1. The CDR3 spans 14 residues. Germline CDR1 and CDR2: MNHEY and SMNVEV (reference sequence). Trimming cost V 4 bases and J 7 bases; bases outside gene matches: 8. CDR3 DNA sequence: TGTGCCAGCAGTTCAGGACAGGGAATAGGTGGCTACACCTTC. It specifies CASSSGQGIGGYTF.

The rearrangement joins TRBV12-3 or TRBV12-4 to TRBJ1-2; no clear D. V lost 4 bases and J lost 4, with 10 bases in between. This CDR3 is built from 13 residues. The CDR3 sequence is CASSSLSFYGYTF. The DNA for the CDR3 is TGTGCCAGCAGTTCCCTATCTTTCTATGGCTACACCTTC.

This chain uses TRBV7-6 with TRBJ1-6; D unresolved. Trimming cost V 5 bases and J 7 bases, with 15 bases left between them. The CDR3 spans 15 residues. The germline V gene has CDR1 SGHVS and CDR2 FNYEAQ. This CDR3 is CASSPGHRGNSPLHF. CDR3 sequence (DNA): TGTGCCAGCAGCCCGGGTCACCGAGGGAATTCACCCCTCCACTTT.

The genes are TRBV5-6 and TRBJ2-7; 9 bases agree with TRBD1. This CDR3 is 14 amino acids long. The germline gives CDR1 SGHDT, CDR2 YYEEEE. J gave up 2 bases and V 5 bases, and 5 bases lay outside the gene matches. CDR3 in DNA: TGTGCCAGCAGTTATGGGACAGGGCCCTACGAGCAGTACTTC. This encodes CASSYGTGPYEQYF. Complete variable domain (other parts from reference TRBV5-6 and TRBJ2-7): DAGVTQSPTHLIKTRGQQVTLRCSPKSGHDTVSWYQQALGQGPQFIFQYYEEEERQRGNFPDRFSGHQFPNYSSELNVNALLLGDSALYLCASSYGTGPYEQYFGPGTRLTVT.

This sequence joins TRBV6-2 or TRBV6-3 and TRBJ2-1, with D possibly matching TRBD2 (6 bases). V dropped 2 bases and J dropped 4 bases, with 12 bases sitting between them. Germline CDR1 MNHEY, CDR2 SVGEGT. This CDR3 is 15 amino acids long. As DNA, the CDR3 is TGTGCCAGCAGTTACGGGGGGATGGGGTACAATGAGCAGTTCTTC. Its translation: CASSYGGMGYNEQFF.